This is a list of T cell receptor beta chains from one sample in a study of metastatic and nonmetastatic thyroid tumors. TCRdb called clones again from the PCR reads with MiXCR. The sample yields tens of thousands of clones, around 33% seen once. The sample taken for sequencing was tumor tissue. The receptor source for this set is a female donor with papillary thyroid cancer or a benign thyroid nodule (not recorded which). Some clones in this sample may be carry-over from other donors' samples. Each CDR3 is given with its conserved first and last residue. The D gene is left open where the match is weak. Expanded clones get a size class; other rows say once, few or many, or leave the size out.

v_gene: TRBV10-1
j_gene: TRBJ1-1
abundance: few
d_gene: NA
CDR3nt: TGCGCCAGCAGTGATTCGAGGTACACTGAAGCTTTCTTT
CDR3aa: CASSDSRYTEAFF

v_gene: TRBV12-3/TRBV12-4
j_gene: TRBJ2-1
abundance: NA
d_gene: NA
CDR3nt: TGTGCCAGCAGTTTATTACTAGCTCCCAATGAGCAGTTCTTC
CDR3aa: CASSLLLAPNEQFF

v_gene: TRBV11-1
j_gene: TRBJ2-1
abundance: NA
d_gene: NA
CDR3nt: TGTGCCAGCAGCTCCCAAGCAACGGGGGCAGGTGAGCAGTTCTTC
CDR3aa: CASSSQATGAGEQFF

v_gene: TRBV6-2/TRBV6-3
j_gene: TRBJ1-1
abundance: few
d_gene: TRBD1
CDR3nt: TGTGCCAGCAGTTACTCGACCCCAGGGGGTGAAGCTTTCTTT
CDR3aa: CASSYSTPGGEAFF

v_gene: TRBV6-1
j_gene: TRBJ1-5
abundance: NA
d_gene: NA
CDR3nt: TGTGCCAGCAGGGTTCAGGGATTGGATCAGCCCCAGCATTTT
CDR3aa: CASRVQGLDQPQHF

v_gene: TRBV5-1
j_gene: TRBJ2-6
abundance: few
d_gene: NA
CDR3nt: TGCGCCAGCGGGATACAGGGCTCCCCCAGCTCTGGGGCCAACGTCCTGACTTTC
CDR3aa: CASGIQGSPSSGANVLTF

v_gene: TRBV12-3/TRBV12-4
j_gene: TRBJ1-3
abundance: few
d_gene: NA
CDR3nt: TGTGCCAGCAGTTTAGGTGCAGGAAACACCATATATTTT
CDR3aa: CASSLGAGNTIYF

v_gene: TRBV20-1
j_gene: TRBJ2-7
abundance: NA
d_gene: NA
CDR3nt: TGCAGTGCTAGTCCTCCCCCGGAGCTCGAGCAGTACTTC
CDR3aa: CSASPPPELEQYF

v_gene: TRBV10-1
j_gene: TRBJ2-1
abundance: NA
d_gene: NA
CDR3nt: TGCGCCTCCCCTGGCGGCAACACCGTAGCTAAAAACAATGAGCAGTTCTTC
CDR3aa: CASPGGNTVAKNNEQFF

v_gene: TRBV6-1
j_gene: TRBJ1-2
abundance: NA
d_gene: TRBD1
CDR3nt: TGTGCCAGCAGTGCGACAGGGTTAAGCTATGGCTACACCTTC
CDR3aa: CASSATGLSYGYTF

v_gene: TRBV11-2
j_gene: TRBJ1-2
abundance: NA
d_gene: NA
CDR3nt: TGTGCCAGCAGCTTAGGACAGGAGAGAGGCTACACCTTC
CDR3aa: CASSLGQERGYTF

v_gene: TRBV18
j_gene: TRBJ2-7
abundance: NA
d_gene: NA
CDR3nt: TGTGCCAGCTCTCCCCTACAGGGTGGGCAGTACTTC
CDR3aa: CASSPLQGGQYF

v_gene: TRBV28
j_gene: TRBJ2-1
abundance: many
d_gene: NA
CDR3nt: TGTGCCAGCAGCTGGGGACCTTCCTACAATGAGCAGTTCTTC
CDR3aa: CASSWGPSYNEQFF

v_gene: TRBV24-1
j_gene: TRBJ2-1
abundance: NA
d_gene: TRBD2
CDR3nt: TGTGCCACCATGGCGGGAGGGTCGTCTGAGCAGTTCTTC
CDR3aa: CATMAGGSSEQFF

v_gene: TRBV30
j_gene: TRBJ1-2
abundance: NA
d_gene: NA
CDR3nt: TGTGCCTGGAGTGTAGGACCAGGGACGGGCTATGGCTACACCTTC
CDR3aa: CAWSVGPGTGYGYTF

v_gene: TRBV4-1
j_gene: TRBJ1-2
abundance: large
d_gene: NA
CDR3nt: TGCGCCAGCAGCCAAGAAGGGGGGTTGGTAAATGGCTACACCTTC
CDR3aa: CASSQEGGLVNGYTF

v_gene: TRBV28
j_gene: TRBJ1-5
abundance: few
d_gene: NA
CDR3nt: TGTGCCAGCAGCCAAGGAAGGTCCCATCAGCCCCAGCATTTT
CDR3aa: CASSQGRSHQPQHF